The 19 T cell receptor beta chains below all came from one sample that was sequenced in a study of neurological immune-mediated disorders. TCRdb called the 5' RACE reads again in MiXCR, with one record for every CDR3 protein. The sample lists roughly 80,000 distinct CDR3 sequences, 9% to 12% seen once, with about 1.8% in the top ten. Input material: PBMCs. Receptors originate from a man between 40 and 49 years old in good health.

This clonotype was seen at least ten times. The chain has TRBV7-9 and TRBJ1-2, with D possibly TRBD1 on 6 matching bases. CDR3 length: 15 residues. V lost 5 bases to trimming and J lost 6 bases, with 19 bases between them. In germline, CDR1 is SEHNR, CDR2 FQNEAQ (reference sequence). In DNA, the CDR3 is TGTGCCAGCAGCCCCCCGACAGGTACGACGGATGGCTACACCTTC. Translating it yields CASSPPTGTTDGYTF.

This clonotype showed up many times. V and J are TRBV11-2 and TRBJ2-1, with D perhaps TRBD2 (7 bases). The germline V and J ends were trimmed by 2 bases and 0 bases, with 14 bases remaining between them. Germline V gene data show CDR1 as SGHAT and CDR2 as FQNNGV. CDR3 length: 17 residues. The chain's CDR3 is CASSLTGGLSSYNEQFF. Here the CDR3 DNA reads TGTGCCAGCAGCTTAACGGGGGGCCTCAGCTCCTACAATGAGCAGTTCTTC.

This clonotype was counted many times. The chain joins TRBV2 to TRBJ2-3, with 9 bases lining up with TRBD2. CDR1 and CDR2 from the germline V gene are SNHLY and FYNNEI. V dropped 7 bases and J dropped 1; count of bases not matched to a gene: 6. The CDR3 sequence is 15 residues long. This chain's CDR3 is CASTQRTSGTDTQYF. CDR3 DNA: TGTGCCAGCACCCAAAGGACTAGCGGCACAGATACGCAGTATTTT.

The chain joins TRBV5-1 to TRBJ2-3; TRBD2 agrees at 7 bases. From germline, CDR1 is SGHRS and CDR2 YFSETQ. After removal of 5 bases from V and 9 bases from J, the junction contained 9 bases not matched to a gene. CDR3 length equals 13 residues. The CDR3 sequence is CASSQARGDTQYF. The CDR3 nucleotides are TGCGCCAGCAGTCAGGCCCGGGGGGACACGCAGTATTTT. The whole variable domain, remainder taken from reference TRBV5-1 and TRBJ2-3, is KAGVTQTPRYLIKTRGQQVTLSCSPISGHRSVSWYQQTPGQGLQFLFEYFSETQRNKGNFPGRFSGRQFSNSRSEMNVSTLELGDSALYLCASSQARGDTQYFGPGTRLTVL.

Regarding this clonotype: The junction departs from germline at one end; a sequencing error may be responsible. The rearrangement uses TRBV2 and TRBJ2-5; D is undetermined. The CDR3 length is 16 residues. CDR1 SNHLY and CDR2 FYNNEI come from the germline V gene. CDR3 sequence reads: CASRDHEPYLQETQYF. CDR3 in DNA: TGTGCAAGCAGAGATCATGAACCATACCTTCAAGAGACCCAGTACTTC. Full variable domain (outside the CDR3, taken from reference TRBV2 and TRBJ2-5): EPEVTQTPSHQVTQMGQEVILRCVPISNHLYFYWYRQILGQKVEFLVSFYNNEISEKSEIFDDQFSVERPDGSNFTLKIRSTKLEDSAMYFCASRDHEPYLQETQYFGPGTRLLVL.

This clonotype occurred many times. The rearrangement links TRBV12-3 or TRBV12-4 to TRBJ1-6, with 9 bases lining up with TRBD1. V lost 4 bases, J lost 7 bases, and 5 bases stayed unmatched. The CDR3 is 15 amino acids. The CDR3 here is CASSSGTGTNSPLHF. CDR3 sequence (DNA): TGTGCCAGCAGTTCCGGGACAGGGACCAATTCACCCCTCCACTTT.

This clonotype has ten or more counts. The chain couples TRBV7-9 to TRBJ1-2, with 8 positions matching TRBD1. The CDR3 loop spans 13 amino acids. Germline CDR1 and CDR2: SEHNR and FQNEAQ (reference sequence). With V trimmed by 6 bases and J by 7 bases, 7 bases remained unmatched. For the CDR3, the DNA is TGTGCCAGCAGGGGACAGGCTAAAACTGGCTACACCTTC. It codes for CASRGQAKTGYTF.

At least ten counts were recorded for this clonotype. The CDR3 DNA follows: TGTGCCAGCAGCGTGCCCAGAGTCACCGGGGAGCTGTTTTTT. Translating it yields CASSVPRVTGELFF. The J gene is TRBJ2-2, the V gene TRBV5-6, with D unclear. This CDR3 comprises 14 residues. Per the germline V gene, CDR1 is SGHDT and CDR2 is YYEEEE. Trimming cost V 4 bases and J 4 bases, with 11 bases left between them.

This sequence joins TRBV2 and TRBJ2-7; 9 bases fit TRBD1. The CDR3 totals 16 residues. Per germline, CDR1 SNHLY and CDR2 FYNNEI. V lost 6 bases, J lost 3 bases, and 12 bases stayed unmatched. In nucleotides, the CDR3 is TGTGCCAGCAGCTGGGGCCCCGGACAGGGGAACTACGAGCAGTACTTC. Its protein is CASSWGPGQGNYEQYF. The full variable domain, rest sourced from reference TRBV2 and TRBJ2-7, is EPEVTQTPSHQVTQMGQEVILRCVPISNHLYFYWYRQILGQKVEFLVSFYNNEISEKSEIFDDQFSVERPDGSNFTLKIRSTKLEDSAMYFCASSWGPGQGNYEQYFGPGTRLTVT.

The table lists this clonotype with many counts. The chain employs TRBV20-1 and TRBJ2-5; 11 bases are shared with TRBD2. Trimming took 4 bases from V and 9 from J; bases not matched to a gene: 4. Germline assignment: CDR1 DFQATT and CDR2 SNEGSKA (reference sequence). The length of the CDR3 is 12 residues. The CDR3 reads CSAKGTSGPQYF. CDR3 coding DNA: TGCAGTGCTAAAGGGACTAGCGGTCCCCAGTACTTC.

At least ten counts were recorded for this clonotype. V is TRBV5-1 and J is TRBJ2-7; D may be TRBD2 (5 bases). Germline V CDR1 and CDR2: SGHRS, YFSETQ. V was pared by 4 bases and J by 6 bases, with 14 bases between. The CDR3 has 13 amino acids. The CDR3 sequence: CASSPGVASEQYF. CDR3 nucleotide sequence: TGCGCCAGCAGCCCCGGGGTAGCGAGCGAGCAGTACTTC.

This clonotype was counted a single time. J is TRBJ1-2 and V is TRBV12-3 or TRBV12-4; D might be TRBD1 (5 bases). V was trimmed by 4 bases and J by 3 bases, leaving 15 bases between them. This CDR3 has 15 amino acids. In DNA, the CDR3 is TGTGCCAGCAGTTCCCTAGGGGATAGTTACTATGGCTACACCTTC. Translated: CASSSLGDSYYGYTF.

The chain uses TRBV6-5 and TRBJ2-7, with D tentatively TRBD2 (6 bases). Germline assignment: CDR1 MNHEY and CDR2 SVGAGI. Trimming took 2 bases from V and 0 from J, leaving 14 bases between them. CDR3 length: 16 residues. CDR3 nucleotides: TGTGCCAGCAGTTACGGGGTGCTAGCGAGCTCCTACGAGCAGTACTTC. Translated: CASSYGVLASSYEQYF.

This clonotype was counted at least ten times. The chain uses TRBV11-2 and TRBJ2-7, with D uncertain. CDR1 and CDR2 (germline): SGHAT, FQNNGV. The V gene lost 3 bases and the J gene lost 3 bases, with 9 bases spanning the gap. The CDR3 totals 13 residues. The CDR3 is CASSFGSIYEQYF. CDR3 DNA: TGTGCCAGCAGCTTCGGCAGCATCTACGAGCAGTACTTC.

This clonotype was recorded many times. The chain uses TRBV7-3 and TRBJ2-2, with D possibly TRBD2 on 5 matching bases. Germline CDR1 and CDR2: SGHTA and FQGTGA. CDR3 size: 15 residues. V was trimmed by 5 bases and J by 7 bases, leaving 17 bases between them. The CDR3 DNA follows: TGTGCCAGCAGCGTTCGGACCCGGGGTGGCGGGGAGCTGTTTTTT. It translates to CASSVRTRGGGELFF.

This clonotype has at least ten counts. This sequence joins TRBV7-6 and TRBJ2-2, with TRBD2 matching over 11 bases. Losses at the gene ends were 5 bases for V and 3 bases for J; bases not matched to a gene: 5. CDR1 is SGHVS and CDR2 is FNYEAQ in the germline V gene. The CDR3 has 16 residues. The CDR3 spells CASSPRTSGHTGELFF. The CDR3 DNA reads TGTGCCAGCAGCCCTCGGACTAGCGGGCACACCGGGGAGCTGTTTTTT.

The chain carries TRBV20-1 and TRBJ2-2; tentatively, D is TRBD1 (5 bases). Germline-derived CDR1 and CDR2 are DFQATT and SNEGSKA (reference sequence). Trimming stripped 5 bases from V and 9 bases from J, with 16 bases between. This CDR3 comprises 13 residues. This CDR3 reads CSASRQNTWELFF. DNA for the CDR3: TGCAGTGCTTCTCGACAGAACACTTGGGAGCTGTTTTTT.

This clonotype showed up many times. The rearrangement links TRBV5-1 to TRBJ1-2, with D possibly matching TRBD1 (5 bases). The CDR3 totals 13 residues. Germline CDR1 is SGHRS and CDR2 is YFSETQ. V lost 0 bases to trimming and J lost 7 bases, with 10 bases between them. CDR3 sequence (DNA): TGCGCCAGCAGCTTGGAAGGGGATGGTGGCTACACCTTC. Amino acid sequence: CASSLEGDGGYTF. The variable domain in full, with the rest retrieved from reference TRBV5-1 and TRBJ1-2, is KAGVTQTPRYLIKTRGQQVTLSCSPISGHRSVSWYQQTPGQGLQFLFEYFSETQRNKGNFPGRFSGRQFSNSRSEMNVSTLELGDSALYLCASSLEGDGGYTFGSGTRLTVV.

This clonotype was counted at least ten times. The chain's CDR3 is CSAREFGGSYEQYF. DNA of the CDR3: TGCAGTGCTAGAGAATTTGGCGGGTCCTACGAGCAGTACTTC. The V and J genes are TRBV20-1 and TRBJ2-7; maybe TRBD2 (5 bases). The ends were cut back, 0 bases at V and 1 base at J, with 10 bases in the middle. Germline assignment: CDR1 DFQATT and CDR2 SNEGSKA (reference sequence). CDR3 length: 14 residues.